These 21 T cell receptor beta chains came from one sample sequenced in a study of T cell responses to AZD1222 COVID-19 vaccine. Sequenced by immunoSEQ multiplex PCR; TCRdb stores in-frame clones only, minus some. The sample carries tens of thousands of clones, approximately 82% recorded once. Sequences were derived from peripheral blood, sampled on day 0 of AZD1222 vaccination. Receptors were obtained from an adult in good health.

The chain employs TRBV18 and TRBJ1-1, with D possibly being TRBD1 (6 bases). Trimming pared 3 bases from V and 4 bases from J, leaving 21 bases between. This CDR3 is built from 17 residues. Germline V gene sequence: CDR1 KGHSH, CDR2 LQKENI. This CDR3 is CASSPLPGAFSGTEAFF. CDR3 coding DNA: TGTGCCAGCTCACCTCTTCCGGGGGCGTTCTCAGGCACTGAAGCTTTCTTT.

The chain joins TRBV5-4 to TRBJ2-7; perhaps D is TRBD1 or TRBD2 (6 bases each). V lost 6 bases to trimming and J lost 7 bases, with 17 bases between them. Germline values: CDR1 SGHNT, CDR2 YYREEE (reference sequence). This CDR3 has 13 residues. This CDR3 is CASTVVGGGEQYF. The CDR3 nucleotides are TGTGCCAGCACCGTGGTCGGGGGCGGTGAGCAGTACTTC.

The sample holds a few counts of this clone. The chain recombines TRBV9 with TRBJ2-1; D possibly corresponds to TRBD2 (6 bases). Trimming left V 3 bases short and J 4 bases short, with 14 bases between. This CDR3 contains 15 residues. Per germline, CDR1 SGDLS and CDR2 YYNGEE. The CDR3 loop reads CASSATGEKYNEQFF. The DNA for the CDR3 is TGTGCCAGCAGCGCGACGGGAGAGAAGTACAATGAGCAGTTCTTC.

The table lists this clone with a few counts. V is TRBV19 and J is TRBJ2-1; a weak D match, TRBD1 (6 bases). V was pared by 9 bases and J by 4 bases, with 16 bases between. Per germline, CDR1 LNHDA and CDR2 SQIVND (reference sequence). This CDR3 contains 14 residues. CDR3: CASLKDSSYNEQFF. The DNA of the CDR3 is TGTGCCAGCTTAAAGGACAGCTCGTACAATGAGCAGTTCTTC.

This chain connects TRBV6-1 to TRBJ2-3; a weak D match, TRBD1 (5 bases). The germline V and J ends were trimmed by 7 bases and 0 bases, with 14 bases remaining between them. Germline assignment: CDR1 MNHNS and CDR2 SASEGT. The CDR3 totals 15 residues. CDR3 protein: CASIKGVSSTDTQYF. In DNA form, the CDR3 reads TGTGCCAGCATTAAAGGGGTTTCTAGCACAGATACGCAGTATTTT.

V and J are TRBV7-9 and TRBJ2-2, with D hard to call. Trimming took off 10 bases at V and 1 base at J, with 13 bases between the two ends. CDR1 is SEHNR, CDR2 FQNEAQ, per germline (reference sequence). The CDR3 runs 14 residues. In nucleotides, the CDR3 is TGTGCCACCTTAGTTTCTTTGAACACCGGGGAGCTGTTTTTT. Its translation: CATLVSLNTGELFF.

This sequence joins TRBV7-2 and TRBJ1-6, with unresolved D. CDR1 and CDR2 from the germline V gene are SGHTA and FQGNSA. This CDR3 contains 16 residues. Trimming took off 2 bases at V and 5 bases at J, with 13 bases between the two ends. CDR3 DNA: TGTGCCAGCAGCTTATCGAGCCAAGTCGATAATTCACCCCTCCACTTT. It encodes CASSLSSQVDNSPLHF.

This chain uses TRBV27 with TRBJ2-3; no definite D call. This CDR3 spans 14 amino acids. Deletions cut 0 bases from V and 2 bases from J, with 6 bases between. Germline lookup yields CDR1 MNHEY and CDR2 SMNVEV (reference sequence). The CDR3 sequence is CASSLSSPTDTQYF. DNA of the CDR3: TGTGCCAGCAGTTTATCGAGCCCCACAGATACGCAGTATTTT.

This chain uses TRBV5-6 with TRBJ2-7; D is undetermined. V dropped 2 bases and J dropped 4 bases, with 10 bases sitting between them. CDR3 length: 13 amino acids. Germline values: CDR1 SGHDT, CDR2 YYEEEE. The CDR3 reads CASSFQDPYEQYF. Here the CDR3 DNA reads TGTGCCAGCAGCTTCCAGGACCCGTACGAGCAGTACTTC. Drawing the rest from reference TRBV5-6 and TRBJ2-7, the complete variable domain is DAGVTQSPTHLIKTRGQQVTLRCSPKSGHDTVSWYQQALGQGPQFIFQYYEEEERQRGNFPDRFSGHQFPNYSSELNVNALLLGDSALYLCASSFQDPYEQYFGPGTRLTVT.

The chain has TRBV2 and TRBJ1-5; D not certain. Germline V lookup: CDR1 SNHLY, CDR2 FYNNEI. This CDR3 has 14 amino acids. V lost 2 bases and J 5 bases, leaving 10 bases between the germline ends. Here the CDR3 DNA reads TGTGCCAGCAGTGAAACCCGAAAGGATCAGCCCCAGCATTTT. Amino acid sequence: CASSETRKDQPQHF.

V gene TRBV24-1 combines with J gene TRBJ2-5; the match to TRBD1 covers 8 bases. CDR1 is KGHDR and CDR2 is SFDVKD in the germline V gene. With V trimmed by 2 bases and J by 4 bases, 5 bases remained unmatched. This CDR3 is 15 amino acids long. CDR3 coding DNA: TGTGCCACCAGTGATTCCAGGGGGCCAGGAGAGACCCAGTACTTC. Its protein is CATSDSRGPGETQYF.

The chain is built from TRBV11-2 and TRBJ2-1, with D uncertain. The CDR3 length is 11 residues. Germline lookup yields CDR1 SGHAT and CDR2 FQNNGV. V lost 11 bases, J lost 0 bases, and 5 bases lay in between. Here the CDR3 DNA reads TGTGCCGGATCCTCCTACAATGAGCAGTTCTTC. Residues: CAGSSYNEQFF.

The chain carries TRBV28 and TRBJ2-2; D is undetermined. V was clipped by 5 bases and J by 5 bases, with 9 bases between them. The CDR3 has 13 amino acids. CDR1 MDHEN and CDR2 SYDVKM come from the germline V gene. CDR3 in amino acids: CASSLVQTGELFF. The CDR3 DNA is TGTGCCAGCAGTCTCGTTCAAACCGGGGAGCTGTTTTTT. The full variable domain, with the rest looked up from reference TRBV28 and TRBJ2-2, is DVKVTQSSRYLVKRTGEKVFLECVQDMDHENMFWYRQDPGLGLRLIYFSYDVKMKEKGDIPEGYSVSREKKERFSLILESASTNQTSMYLCASSLVQTGELFFGEGSRLTVL.

This sequence joins TRBV29-1 and TRBJ1-5; D is ambiguous. CDR1 SQVTM and CDR2 ANQGSEA come from the germline V gene. V lost 2 bases and J 3 bases, leaving 8 bases between the germline ends. This CDR3 has 13 residues. The CDR3 DNA follows: TGCAGCGTTGAATTAGGCCCCAATCAGCCCCAGCATTTT. Its protein is CSVELGPNQPQHF.

This chain links TRBV10-3 with TRBJ2-2; no clear D. The CDR3 loop spans 15 amino acids. Trimming removed 6 bases at V and 4 bases at J, with 15 bases between. Germline lookup yields CDR1 ENHRY and CDR2 SYGVKD. The chain's CDR3 is CAIRTAARGTGELFF. The DNA for the CDR3 is TGTGCCATCAGGACGGCAGCCAGAGGCACCGGGGAGCTGTTTTTT.

This chain links TRBV15 with TRBJ1-1; TRBD1 agrees at 7 bases. J lost 11 bases, V lost 0 bases, and 15 bases had no gene match. Germline loops: CDR1 LNHNV, CDR2 YYDKDF (reference sequence). The CDR3 consists of 16 residues. The CDR3 reads CATSREGGQGDDVAFF. CDR3 nucleotides: TGTGCCACCAGCAGAGAGGGCGGCCAGGGGGATGATGTCGCTTTCTTT.

The chain couples TRBV7-9 to TRBJ2-5; D is unresolved. The germline V gene encodes CDR1 SEHNR and CDR2 FQNEAQ (reference sequence). Trimming pared 2 bases from V and 6 bases from J, leaving 19 bases between. The CDR3 is 16 amino acids. CDR3 sequence: CASSLTRAGYGKTQYF. Written as DNA, the CDR3 is TGTGCCAGCAGCTTAACCCGGGCCGGTTATGGGAAGACCCAGTACTTC. The full variable domain, with the rest looked up from reference TRBV7-9 and TRBJ2-5, is DTGVSQNPRHKITKRGQNVTFRCDPISEHNRLYWYRQTLGQGPEFLTYFQNEAQLEKSRLLSDRFSAERPKGSFSTLEIQRTEQGDSAMYLCASSLTRAGYGKTQYFGPGTRLLVL.

This clone was seen a handful of times. The V and J genes are TRBV9 and TRBJ2-1, with 7 bases aligning to TRBD1. Germline V gives CDR1 SGDLS, CDR2 YYNGEE. V lost 4 bases, J lost 4 bases, and 8 bases stayed unmatched. CDR3 length: 15 amino acids. The CDR3 reads CASSLSGTEYNEQFF. CDR3 coding DNA: TGTGCCAGCAGCCTATCCGGGACAGAATACAATGAGCAGTTCTTC.

V usage is TRBV7-2 and J usage is TRBJ1-5, with D unresolved. This CDR3 is built from 15 residues. Germline V gives CDR1 SGHTA, CDR2 FQGNSA. Deletions cut 1 base from V and 0 bases from J, with 7 bases between. CDR3 nucleotide sequence: TGTGCCAGCAGCTTAGTTTGGGGTAGCAATCAGCCCCAGCATTTT. Translating gives CASSLVWGSNQPQHF.

V usage is TRBV5-1 and J usage is TRBJ2-2, with TRBD1 matching 8 bases. Germline V gene data show CDR1 as SGHRS and CDR2 as YFSETQ. The V and J ends lost 5 bases and 1 base, in that order; junction bases with no gene match: 4. This CDR3 contains 15 residues. The CDR3 sequence is CASSRGQGNTGELFF. The CDR3 region has the DNA TGCGCCAGCAGTCGAGGACAGGGGAACACCGGGGAGCTGTTTTTT. Together with reference TRBV5-1 and TRBJ2-2, the CDR3 gives the full variable domain: KAGVTQTPRYLIKTRGQQVTLSCSPISGHRSVSWYQQTPGQGLQFLFEYFSETQRNKGNFPGRFSGRQFSNSRSEMNVSTLELGDSALYLCASSRGQGNTGELFFGEGSRLTVL.

The rearrangement uses TRBV6-2 or TRBV6-3 and TRBJ1-1; D may be TRBD1 (6 bases). Per the germline V gene, CDR1 is MNHEY and CDR2 is SVGEGT. With 2 bases removed from V and 5 bases from J, the gap between germline ends came to 9 bases. The CDR3 runs 13 residues. The DNA for the CDR3 is TGTGCCAGCAGTTACGAGAGGGGGACTGAAGCTTTCTTT. Amino acid sequence: CASSYERGTEAFF.